This T cell receptor (beta chain) was sequenced during a study of T cell responses to AZD1222 COVID-19 vaccine (dated by TCRdb to about 2021). Regarding the complete study: AZD1222 recipients whose second dose came at about 4 weeks and those whose second dose came at about 12 weeks were combined into one group, since spike-specific TCR depth and breadth did not differ between the two schedules. A total of 230 to 250 trial participants underwent TCR sequencing, of whom approximately 200 had received two doses of AZD1222 and about 25 had received two doses of the MenACWY control vaccine. Trial participants were enrolled into age subgroups of 18-55, 56-69 and 70-plus years, which contained approximately 150, 28 and 58 TCR-sequenced participants, respectively.

V gives up 8 bases and J gives up 7 bases, and the segment between their germline ends measures 11 bases. Measured from the cysteine to the phenylalanine, the CDR3 is 11 residues long. This entry keeps only the CDR3 DNA: 33 bases, framed from base 1. The CDR3 regions of human TCRbeta chains were subjected to immunosequencing. Per the source publication's procedure: Repertoire TCRs were checked for matches against a reference library of SARS-CoV-2-specific TCRs that had been generated using the MIRA antigen-specificity platform. Breadth meant the fraction of unique TCRs that were SARS-CoV-2-associated, whereas depth meant the fraction of total T cells that were SARS-CoV-2-associated. Using the MIRA data, each spike-specific TCR was assigned both to the spike region to which the TCR was reactive and to a CD4 or CD8 class. Log10-transformed breadth and depth values were compared by one-way ANOVA with Sidak's multiple comparisons tests. TCRdb took over this immuneACCESS table, retaining in-frame rearrangements with V and J assigned. Such tables are incomplete; in checked studies, under half of the missing clones stem from an unresolved V gene, and the remainder is unexplained. The V and J calls and clone size were taken over from that table, and D and trimming were inferred from the DNA. Recorded for this sample are 120,000 or so clones; about 85% of them occurred a single time. The ten largest clones capture approximately 3% of the sample.

Remarks on this clone: No antigen is known for it. No quality values exist for individual bases; no much larger clone is one base distant.

In light of the paper, this sample's time point label describes: baseline before first vaccination. The vaccinee samples were drawn from two UK trials, COV001 and COV002, one of which was a single-blind randomized controlled phase 2/3 trial testing AZD1222 (ChAdOx1 nCoV-19) in healthy adults. For TCRbeta chain sequencing, PBMC samples were collected from trial participants at day 0 and at day 28 after the second dose. Results the study describes overall, beyond this receptor: Participants were mostly white British and included more females than males, and it was suggested by the authors that clonal diversity may have been underestimated. Reportedly, close to half of the unique spike-specific TCRs recognized epitopes lying outside the regions that are mutated in the B.1.351 and B.1.1.7 variants. The vaccine-associated CD4 TCRs covered the entire spike protein, and the dominant responses fell in regions 160-218 and 743-854. In the small 56-69-year group, the increase in depth fell short of significance, most likely because of low power. Because no day 14 peak-response samples were available, repertoires were characterized only after the peak T cell response. Conclusions about previously exposed vaccinees are limited, since just five to seven AZD1222 recipients were seropositive for SARS-CoV-2 at baseline. A significant rise in spike-specific TCR breadth and depth was observed after two AZD1222 doses relative to day 0 and relative to MenACWY recipients.

This specimen consisted of peripheral blood, obtained on day 0 of AZD1222 vaccination. This TCR was sampled from an adult in good health. The chain is made from TRBV12-3 or TRBV12-4 and TRBJ1-2; the D gene lacks a confident call. The nucleotides read TGTGCCAGCTCCATCAAACGTGGCTACACCTTC. Translated, it reads CASSIKRGYTF.